The 30 T cell receptor beta chains reported below all come from one sample, sequenced in a study of blood T cell repertoires in COVID-19. Sequencing used immunoSEQ multiplex PCR; TCRdb keeps in-frame clones, though not all of them. The data show approximately 120,000 clones, more than 70% seen once. Sequenced material: peripheral blood. These receptors were collected from a human donor in a cohort sampled during active COVID-19.

The rearrangement links TRBV5-6 to TRBJ2-1, with no clear D. The CDR3 contains 12 residues. Trimming left V 1 base short and J 9 bases short, with 8 bases between. The germline gives CDR1 SGHDT, CDR2 YYEEEE. The CDR3 protein is CASSLTWSEQFF. The CDR3 region has the DNA TGTGCCAGCAGCTTGACTTGGAGTGAGCAGTTCTTC.

The rearrangement uses TRBV7-2 and TRBJ2-3; D uncertain. Germline V gives CDR1 SGHTA, CDR2 FQGNSA. The CDR3 sequence is 16 residues long. The V gene lost 5 bases and the J gene lost 0 bases, with 15 bases spanning the gap. The CDR3 sequence: CASSDKFLESTDTQYF. DNA of the CDR3: TGTGCCAGCAGCGATAAATTCTTAGAGAGCACAGATACGCAGTATTTT.

This CDR3 is CASGLAGASEQYF. DNA for the CDR3: TGCGCCAGTGGACTAGCGGGAGCCTCCGAGCAGTACTTC. This chain uses TRBV5-1 with TRBJ2-7; 13 nucleotides line up with TRBD2. Germline CDR1 SGHRS, CDR2 YFSETQ. The CDR3 consists of 13 residues. With 8 bases clipped from V and 6 bases from J, the junction kept 5 bases outside the gene matches. Full variable domain (remainder filled in from reference TRBV5-1 and TRBJ2-7): KAGVTQTPRYLIKTRGQQVTLSCSPISGHRSVSWYQQTPGQGLQFLFEYFSETQRNKGNFPGRFSGRQFSNSRSEMNVSTLELGDSALYLCASGLAGASEQYFGPGTRLTVT.

This chain joins TRBV7-8 and TRBJ1-1; perhaps TRBD1 as D (6 bases). Germline CDR1 and CDR2: SGHVS and FQNEAQ. This CDR3 region has 12 residues. Trimming left V 8 bases short and J 1 base short, with 8 bases between. CDR3 coding DNA: TGTGCCAGCGGCAGGGGGAACACTGAAGCTTTCTTT. This gives the protein CASGRGNTEAFF. The full variable domain, rest sourced from reference TRBV7-8 and TRBJ1-1, is GAGVSQSPRYKVAKRGQDVALRCDPISGHVSLFWYQQALGQGPEFLTYFQNEAQLDKSGLPSDRFFAERPEGSVSTLKIQRTQQEDSAVYLCASGRGNTEAFFGQGTRLTVV.

This chain joins TRBV28 and TRBJ1-1; D is undetermined. This CDR3 contains 15 residues. Trimming cost V 5 bases and J 1 base, with 14 bases left between them. Germline CDR1 reads MDHEN; CDR2 reads SYDVKM. The CDR3 loop is CASSPPHVRNTEAFF. For the CDR3, the DNA is TGTGCCAGCAGTCCGCCCCACGTCAGGAACACTGAAGCTTTCTTT.

V is TRBV28 and J is TRBJ1-2, with unresolved D. V was shortened by 5 bases and J by 8 bases, with 12 bases between the two germline ends. The CDR3 has 12 residues. Germline V gene lookup returns CDR1 MDHEN and CDR2 SYDVKM. The CDR3 reads CASSPSGTGYTF. The CDR3 DNA follows: TGTGCCAGCAGTCCGTCAGGTACCGGCTACACCTTC.

The V call is TRBV12-3 or TRBV12-4, the J call TRBJ2-7, with 10 bases matching TRBD1. There are 12 residues in the CDR3. The junction had 1 base not matched to a gene; V was cut back by 8 bases and J by 3 bases. CDR3 in amino acids: CASRDRGYEQYF. CDR3 bases: TGTGCCAGCCGGGACAGGGGCTACGAGCAGTACTTC.

This clone was observed a handful of times. The chain combines TRBV5-6 with TRBJ2-7; 12 bases are a match to TRBD1. After removal of 1 base from V and 6 bases from J, the junction contained 11 bases not matched to a gene. Germline CDR1 SGHDT, CDR2 YYEEEE. The CDR3 covers 17 residues. The CDR3 bases are TGTGCCAGCAGCTTGCGTCGGGGACAGGGGGCGGTATCCGAGCAGTACTTC. Its protein is CASSLRRGQGAVSEQYF.

There are a few counts of this clone. The J gene is TRBJ1-1, the V gene TRBV7-6; 8 nucleotides match TRBD1. V dropped 5 bases and J dropped 11; count of bases not matched to a gene: 10. Germline V lookup: CDR1 SGHVS, CDR2 FNYEAQ. The CDR3 loop spans 13 amino acids. CDR3 DNA: TGTGCCAGCAGCCCCCGGACAGGGTACGAGGCTTTCTTT. This sequence encodes CASSPRTGYEAFF.

This clone was detected only a few times. This chain uses TRBV7-2 with TRBJ1-2, with TRBD1 matching 7 bases. The CDR3 spans 15 residues. Germline loops: CDR1 SGHTA, CDR2 FQGNSA. The junction had 7 bases not matched to a gene; V was cut back by 3 bases and J by 3 bases. Here the CDR3 DNA reads TGTGCCAGCAGCTTGGGTGAGACAGGGTACTATGGCTACACCTTC. Amino acids: CASSLGETGYYGYTF.

The chain combines TRBV5-4 with TRBJ2-7; 13 bases are a match to TRBD2. CDR1 SGHNT and CDR2 YYREEE come from the germline V gene (reference sequence). The CDR3 has 16 residues. Unmatched junction bases numbered 8, after V lost 4 bases and J lost 4 bases. Written as DNA, the CDR3 is TGTGCCAGCAGCGCGACTAGCGGGAGGAAGAAATACGAGCAGTACTTC. Its translation is CASSATSGRKKYEQYF.

This chain joins TRBV6-5 and TRBJ1-2, with a tentative D call TRBD1 (5 bases). The CDR3 has 14 amino acids. V was pared by 2 bases and J by 8 bases, with 15 bases between. In germline, CDR1 is MNHEY, CDR2 SVGAGI. The CDR3 sequence: CASSYLPWRGGYTF. The CDR3 region has the DNA TGTGCCAGCAGTTACCTCCCATGGAGGGGAGGCTACACCTTC.

The CDR3 sequence: CASSYLGSSGNTIYF. The CDR3 region has the DNA TGTGCCAGCAGTTACCTTGGCAGCTCTGGAAACACCATATATTTT. V usage is TRBV6-2 or TRBV6-3 and J usage is TRBJ1-3; no firm D call. Germline V gives CDR1 MNHEY, CDR2 SVGEGT. The V and J ends lost 2 bases and 0 bases respectively, with 8 bases between them. The CDR3 is 15 amino acids.

This sequence joins TRBV7-2 and TRBJ1-2; no firm D call. Looked up from germline, CDR1 is SGHTA and CDR2 is FQGNSA. Trimming stripped 5 bases from V and 5 bases from J, with 18 bases between. The CDR3 extends over 15 amino acids. The CDR3 is CASSLDPSGVYGYTF. As DNA, the CDR3 is TGTGCCAGCAGCCTTGATCCCAGCGGGGTGTATGGCTACACCTTC.

V gene TRBV28 combines with J gene TRBJ2-7, with 7 bases lining up with TRBD1. Germline V lookup: CDR1 MDHEN, CDR2 SYDVKM. This CDR3 has 15 amino acids. J lost 0 bases, V lost 7 bases, and 9 bases had no gene match. In DNA form, the CDR3 reads TGTGCCAGCACCCTCGGGACAGTTAGCTCCTACGAGCAGTACTTC. Its protein is CASTLGTVSSYEQYF.

The chain joins TRBV27 to TRBJ1-5; D is perhaps TRBD1 (5 bases). This CDR3 contains 15 residues. V was cut by 7 bases and J by 2 bases, with 15 bases left in between. Germline assignment: CDR1 MNHEY and CDR2 SMNVEV (reference sequence). CDR3 protein: CASKSGGGGNQPQHF. The DNA of the CDR3 is TGTGCCAGCAAGAGTGGGGGAGGGGGCAATCAGCCCCAGCATTTT.

The V call is TRBV11-3, the J call TRBJ1-1, with 8 positions matching TRBD1. The CDR3 is 13 residues long. J gave up 5 bases and V 5 bases, and 4 bases lay outside the gene matches. Looked up from germline, CDR1 is SGHNT and CDR2 is YENEEA. CDR3 residues: CASSGQGITEAFF. CDR3 DNA: TGTGCCAGCAGCGGACAGGGCATAACTGAAGCTTTCTTT.

The chain uses TRBV6-5 and TRBJ1-2; 9 bases are shared with TRBD1. Looked up from germline, CDR1 is MNHEY and CDR2 is SVGAGI. The CDR3 length is 13 residues. V dropped 10 bases and J dropped 7; count of bases not matched to a gene: 10. The CDR3 nucleotides read TGTGCCACCACGCCGGGACAGGGTTTTGGCTACACCTTC. As protein: CATTPGQGFGYTF.

The chain is built from TRBV28 and TRBJ1-3; TRBD1 is a possible D gene (5 bases). Germline assignment: CDR1 MDHEN and CDR2 SYDVKM. CDR3 length: 14 residues. The V and J ends lost 5 bases and 0 bases respectively, with 8 bases between them. The CDR3 DNA reads TGTGCCAGCAGTACAGGTGGCTCTGGAAACACCATATATTTT. It encodes CASSTGGSGNTIYF.

This chain links TRBV2 with TRBJ1-5; no clear D. CDR3 length: 14 residues. CDR1 and CDR2 from the germline V gene are SNHLY and FYNNEI. Trimming removed 2 bases from V and 9 bases from J, with 14 bases in between. In nucleotides, the CDR3 is TGTGCCAGCAGTGAATCGCGCCGGGAACCGCCCCAGCATTTT. Translating gives CASSESRREPPQHF. The whole variable domain, remainder taken from reference TRBV2 and TRBJ1-5, is EPEVTQTPSHQVTQMGQEVILRCVPISNHLYFYWYRQILGQKVEFLVSFYNNEISEKSEIFDDQFSVERPDGSNFTLKIRSTKLEDSAMYFCASSESRREPPQHFGDGTRLSIL.

In its sample, this clone was seen a few times. CDR3 loop: CASSPTGVRTDTQYF. In DNA form, the CDR3 reads TGTGCCAGCAGCCCGACAGGGGTTAGGACAGATACGCAGTATTTT. J is TRBJ2-3 and V is TRBV9; 8 bases map to TRBD1. There are 15 residues in the CDR3. The V gene's germline CDR1 is SGDLS and CDR2 YYNGEE. V lost 4 bases, J lost 3 bases, and 7 bases stayed unmatched.

The CDR3 sequence: CASSLGRGKHEQYF. For the CDR3, the DNA is TGTGCCAGCAGTTTGGGCAGGGGAAAGCACGAGCAGTACTTC. The chain is built from TRBV27 and TRBJ2-7; possibly TRBD1 for D (6 bases). CDR1 and CDR2 from the germline V gene are MNHEY and SMNVEV (reference sequence). Trimming removed 3 bases at V and 5 bases at J, with 14 bases between. This CDR3 has 14 amino acids.

This chain joins TRBV9 and TRBJ1-2; D may be TRBD1 (5 bases). CDR1 is SGDLS, CDR2 YYNGEE, per germline. The germline V and J ends were trimmed by 4 bases and 8 bases, with 18 bases remaining between them. CDR3 length: 14 amino acids. Here the CDR3 DNA reads TGTGCCAGCAGCTTAGACAGACGGGCTAGCGGCTACACCTTC. Its protein is CASSLDRRASGYTF.

The chain employs TRBV30 and TRBJ1-5, with unresolved D. Germline lookup yields CDR1 GTSNPN and CDR2 SVGIG (reference sequence). V was trimmed by 2 bases and J by 6 bases, leaving 14 bases between them. CDR3 length: 14 amino acids. CDR3 loop: CAWSQGLSGQPQHF. The DNA for the CDR3 is TGTGCCTGGAGTCAAGGCCTGAGCGGTCAGCCCCAGCATTTT.

This chain uses TRBV11-3 with TRBJ2-3; TRBD2 matches 8 bases. V shed 2 bases and J 8 bases; nucleotides not matched to a gene: 15. Germline values: CDR1 SGHNT, CDR2 YENEEA. This CDR3 spans 17 amino acids. CDR3 loop: CASSLQPGLGVRVTQYF. The CDR3, as DNA: TGTGCCAGCAGCTTACAACCGGGACTAGGGGTGCGGGTTACGCAGTATTTT.

This sequence joins TRBV28 and TRBJ1-4, with a tentative D call TRBD1 (5 bases). Trimming took 5 bases from V and 0 from J, leaving 10 bases between them. Germline V gene lookup returns CDR1 MDHEN and CDR2 SYDVKM. CDR3 size: 15 residues. The CDR3 here is CASSGHDATNEKLFF. Here the CDR3 DNA reads TGTGCCAGCAGTGGACACGACGCAACTAATGAAAAACTGTTTTTT.

Note on this clone: The sample holds other DNA sequences that translate to the same CDR3. This CDR3 is CASSERDRNTGELFF. The CDR3 DNA is TGTGCCAGCAGTGAACGGGACAGGAACACCGGGGAGCTGTTTTTT. The chain employs TRBV6-1 and TRBJ2-2; TRBD1 matches at 7 bases. Losses at the gene ends were 2 bases for V and 1 base for J; bases not matched to a gene: 1. Germline V lookup: CDR1 MNHNS, CDR2 SASEGT. This CDR3 spans 15 amino acids.

This clone was recorded only once. The V call is TRBV5-1, the J call TRBJ2-7, with TRBD1 as a possible D gene (5 bases). CDR1 and CDR2 (germline): SGHRS, YFSETQ. The CDR3 sequence is 15 residues long. V was shortened by 0 bases and J by 4 bases, with 14 bases between the two germline ends. The chain's CDR3 is CASSLVAGLEYEQYF. The CDR3 DNA sequence: TGCGCCAGCAGCTTGGTGGCAGGGCTGGAATACGAGCAGTACTTC.

The chain joins TRBV5-5 to TRBJ2-1, with 14 bases that match TRBD2. CDR3 length: 17 residues. CDR1 is SGHKS, CDR2 YYEKEE, per germline (reference sequence). Germline trimming cut 0 bases from V and 10 bases from J; bases unmatched to any gene: 9. CDR3 amino acids: CASSLGVGTSGRREQFF. CDR3 DNA: TGTGCCAGCAGCTTGGGGGTGGGGACTAGCGGGAGAAGAGAGCAGTTCTTC.

J is TRBJ2-3 and V is TRBV7-3; 9 positions match TRBD2. Losses at the gene ends were 4 bases for V and 3 bases for J; bases not matched to a gene: 5. CDR3 length equals 15 residues. The V gene's germline CDR1 is SGHTA and CDR2 FQGTGA. The CDR3 region is CASSSASGTTDTQYF. In DNA, the CDR3 is TGTGCCAGCAGCTCGGCTAGCGGGACTACAGATACGCAGTATTTT.